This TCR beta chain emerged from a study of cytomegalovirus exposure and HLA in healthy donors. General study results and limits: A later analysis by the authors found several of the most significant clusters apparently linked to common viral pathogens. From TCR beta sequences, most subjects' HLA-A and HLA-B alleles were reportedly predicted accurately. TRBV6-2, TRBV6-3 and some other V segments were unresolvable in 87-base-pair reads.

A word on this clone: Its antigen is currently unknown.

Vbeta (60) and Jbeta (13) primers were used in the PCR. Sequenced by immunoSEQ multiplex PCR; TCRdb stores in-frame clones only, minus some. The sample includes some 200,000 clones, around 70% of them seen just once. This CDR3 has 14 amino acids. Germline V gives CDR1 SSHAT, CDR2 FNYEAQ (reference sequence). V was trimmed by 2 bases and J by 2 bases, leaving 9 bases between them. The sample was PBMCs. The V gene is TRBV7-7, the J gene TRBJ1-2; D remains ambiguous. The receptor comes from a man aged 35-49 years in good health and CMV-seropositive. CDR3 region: CASSLSAGNYGYTF. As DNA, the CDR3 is TGTGCCAGCAGCTTAAGTGCGGGGAACTATGGCTACACCTTC.